The T cell receptor (beta chain) described here comes from a study of blood T cell repertoires in COVID-19. On the study more broadly: Italy, Spain and the United States were the sources of the convalescent and acute COVID-19 samples. T cells, B-cell-depleted T cells, or PBMCs provided the cDNA or gDNA that served as material.

This clone was found once. The germline CDR1 and CDR2 sequences are SGHRS and YFSETQ. This CDR3 spans 14 amino acids. The trim removed 4 bases at V and 4 bases at J, leaving 5 bases unmatched. The authors' processing: It was from reference gene primer amplification that nucleated cell counts were estimated. Using immunoSEQ multiplex PCR, the repertoire was profiled, and TCRdb retains in-frame clones only, with some absent. V and J calls and clone size follow that table, whereas D and trimming were derived from the DNA. The table records some 83,000 clones, around nine tenths of them present only once.

Sequencing was carried out using peripheral blood. The chain carries TRBV5-1 and TRBJ1-1; TRBD1 matches at 9 bases. This clonotype was obtained from a man older than 75 with active or convalescent COVID-19. In DNA, the CDR3 is TGCGCCAGCAGCACACAGGGGGCCGCCACTGAAGCTTTCTTT. Residues: CASSTQGAATEAFF.